This is a list of T cell receptor beta chains from one sample in a study of blood T cell repertoires in COVID-19. Profiling relied on immunoSEQ multiplex PCR, and the TCRdb table lists in-frame clones only, not all of them. The sample contains some 350,000 clones, over 70% of which appear only once. Sequenced sample: peripheral blood. All receptors come from a woman between 50 and 59 years old with COVID-19, enrolled during active disease. Each CDR3 is given with its conserved first and last residue. A D gene is named only where the DNA matches it firmly. The size entry is marked missing in some rows and otherwise reads once, few, many or a size class.

TRBD2	TRBV11-3	TRBJ2-7	NA	CASSLDGIRGSHSYEQYF	TGTGCCAGCAGCTTAGATGGGATTCGCGGGAGCCACTCCTACGAGCAGTACTTC
NA	TRBV7-9	TRBJ1-1	NA	CASRVSEVKTEAFF	TGTGCCAGCAGGGTAAGTGAGGTTAAGACTGAAGCTTTCTTT
NA	TRBV7-9	TRBJ1-5	NA	CASSLRGGFDQPQHF	TGTGCCAGCAGCTTGAGGGGGGGATTCGATCAGCCCCAGCATTTT
TRBD2	TRBV11-2	TRBJ2-5	NA	CASSQGLAAQETQYF	TGTGCCAGCAGCCAAGGACTAGCGGCCCAAGAGACCCAGTACTTC
TRBD1	TRBV19	TRBJ2-7	few	CASSYPSTGTGDLYEQYF	TGTGCCAGTAGTTATCCCTCCACCGGGACAGGGGACCTTTACGAGCAGTACTTC
TRBD1	TRBV7-6	TRBJ1-6	NA	CASSLAPGQGNSPLHF	TGTGCCAGCAGCTTAGCCCCCGGACAGGGGAATTCACCCCTCCACTTT
TRBD2	TRBV27	TRBJ2-2	once	CASSHGLAGRGTGELFF	TGTGCCAGCAGCCACGGACTAGCGGGAAGGGGGACCGGGGAGCTGTTTTTT
TRBD1	TRBV11-3	TRBJ2-3	NA	CASSWGGQGVYTQYF	TGTGCCAGCAGCTGGGGGGGACAGGGGGTTTATACGCAGTATTTT
TRBD1	TRBV7-9	TRBJ1-1	once	CASSPGTGIEAFF	TGTGCCAGCAGCCCCGGGACAGGGATTGAAGCTTTCTTT
TRBD2	TRBV4-3	TRBJ2-3	NA	CASSQVGRGSTDTQYF	TGCGCCAGCAGCCAAGTCGGGCGGGGGAGCACAGATACGCAGTATTTT
NA	TRBV6-5	TRBJ1-2	NA	CASTPSGFYGYTF	TGTGCCAGCACCCCCTCGGGGTTCTATGGCTACACCTTC
NA	TRBV11-2	TRBJ2-2	NA	CASSPSQEATGELFF	TGTGCCAGCAGCCCGAGTCAGGAGGCCACCGGGGAGCTGTTTTTT
TRBD1	TRBV5-1	TRBJ2-2	NA	CASSLFGQGNTGELFF	TGCGCCAGCAGCTTGTTTGGACAGGGGAACACCGGGGAGCTGTTTTTT
TRBD2	TRBV28	TRBJ2-1	NA	CASRDRTSGNNEQFF	TGTGCCAGCAGAGATCGGACTAGCGGAAACAATGAGCAGTTCTTC
TRBD1	TRBV5-6	TRBJ1-1	NA	CASSFLTGGATEAFF	TGTGCCAGCAGCTTCTTAACAGGGGGGGCGACTGAAGCTTTCTTT
NA	TRBV30	TRBJ1-5	NA	CAWSEGYSNQPQHF	TGTGCCTGGAGTGAGGGGTATAGCAATCAGCCCCAGCATTTT
NA	TRBV29-1	TRBJ1-2	NA	CSVEGQGHGYTF	TGCAGCGTTGAAGGGCAGGGGCATGGCTACACCTTC
TRBD2	TRBV5-1	TRBJ2-3	few	CASRILAGVMGDTQYF	TGCGCCAGCAGAATACTAGCGGGGGTCATGGGAGATACGCAGTATTTT
NA	TRBV6-5	TRBJ2-7	NA	CASRPGTWTMYEQYF	TGTGCCAGCAGGCCCGGGACATGGACCATGTACGAGCAGTACTTC
NA	TRBV5-5	TRBJ2-1	NA	CASSSTSGVSPPYNEQFF	TGTGCCAGCAGCTCAACCTCAGGCGTGAGTCCACCATACAATGAGCAGTTCTTC
NA	TRBV19	TRBJ2-1	NA	CASSISAGSSYNEQFF	TGTGCCAGTAGTATATCTGCCGGGAGCTCCTACAATGAGCAGTTCTTC
TRBD1	TRBV18	TRBJ1-6	NA	CASSKRMGQGISPLHF	TGTGCCAGCTCAAAGCGGATGGGACAGGGTATTTCACCCCTCCACTTT
NA	TRBV27	TRBJ2-7	NA	CASSTTTAPSSYEQYF	TGTGCCAGCAGTACCACGACGGCACCTAGCTCCTACGAGCAGTACTTC
NA	TRBV9	TRBJ1-6	NA	CASSEGLGGQAPLHF	TGTGCCAGCAGCGAGGGACTCGGGGGGCAAGCACCCCTCCACTTT
TRBD2	TRBV7-3	TRBJ2-1	once	CASSSREGLGNEQFF	TGTGCCAGCAGCTCTCGGGAGGGTCTGGGCAATGAGCAGTTCTTC
TRBD1	TRBV2	TRBJ2-4	NA	CASSEIGMWQGAAKNIQYF	TGTGCCAGCAGTGAAATAGGGATGTGGCAGGGGGCGGCCAAAAACATTCAGTACTTC
TRBD2	TRBV5-1	TRBJ2-5	NA	CASRGVASGQETQYF	TGCGCCAGCAGGGGGGTGGCTAGCGGCCAAGAGACCCAGTACTTC
NA	TRBV24-1	TRBJ1-1	NA	CATSDPSQGAEAFF	TGTGCCACCAGTGATCCTAGTCAGGGTGCTGAAGCTTTCTTT
NA	TRBV2	TRBJ1-2	once	CASRAEGSNGYTF	TGTGCCAGCAGGGCGGAGGGTAGCAATGGCTACACCTTC
NA	TRBV7-9	TRBJ2-1	NA	CASSLMRANEQFF	TGTGCCAGCAGCTTGATGAGGGCCAATGAGCAGTTCTTC
TRBD2	TRBV4-1	TRBJ2-7	NA	CASSKSTSGSWYEQYF	TGCGCCAGCAGCAAGTCGACTAGCGGGAGTTGGTACGAGCAGTACTTC
NA	TRBV19	TRBJ2-7	NA	CASSTRGHPYEQYF	TGTGCCAGTAGTACCAGGGGTCACCCTTACGAGCAGTACTTC
NA	TRBV29-1	TRBJ1-1	NA	CSASGNTEAFF	TGCAGCGCGTCGGGGAACACTGAAGCTTTCTTT
TRBD2	TRBV19	TRBJ2-1	NA	CASRDAGGPGDEQFF	TGTGCCAGTAGAGACGCGGGAGGGCCAGGGGATGAGCAGTTCTTC
TRBD2	TRBV18	TRBJ2-7	NA	CASSPSTSGSIYEQYF	TGTGCCAGCTCACCATCAACTAGCGGGAGTATATACGAGCAGTACTTC
TRBD2	TRBV6-4	TRBJ2-1	NA	CASSTTSSGSRGEQFF	TGTGCCAGCAGTACGACTTCTAGCGGCTCTAGGGGTGAGCAGTTCTTC
NA	TRBV3-1/TRBV3-2	TRBJ1-1	NA	CASSPTRVAEAFF	TGTGCCAGCAGCCCGACTCGGGTCGCTGAAGCTTTCTTT
NA	TRBV6-2/TRBV6-3	TRBJ2-5	once	CASSPQSWETQYF	TGTGCCAGCAGTCCCCAAAGCTGGGAGACCCAGTACTTC
TRBD2	TRBV10-1	TRBJ2-5	NA	CASSSGLAGKETQYF	TGCGCCAGCAGCTCGGGACTAGCGGGGAAAGAGACCCAGTACTTC
TRBD1	TRBV19	TRBJ1-2	NA	CASTRQGANYGYTF	TGTGCCAGTACCCGACAGGGTGCTAACTATGGCTACACCTTC
NA	TRBV7-9	TRBJ2-1	NA	CASSLAVQIDEQFF	TGTGCCAGCAGCTTAGCAGTCCAGATCGATGAGCAGTTCTTC